The 29 T cell receptor beta chains presented below share a single source sample, sequenced in a study of beta chain features in type 1 diabetes. Expressed TCRB transcripts were sequenced because the isolated RNA had all been reverse transcribed beforehand. Clones were read by immunoSEQ multiplex PCR, and TCRdb kept only the in-frame ones, dropping some. The sample shows around 500,000 clones, roughly 10% of them seen only once. Sequences were obtained from naive CD4+ T cells from blood. These receptors originate from a woman between 18 and 30 years old in good health.

This clone was seen a handful of times. V and J are TRBV7-9 and TRBJ2-6; no reliable D call. Germline CDR1 reads SEHNR; CDR2 reads FQNEAQ (reference sequence). The V end was cut by 4 bases, the J end by 1 base, with 8 bases between. CDR3 length: 15 amino acids. CDR3 in amino acids: CASSSEGSGANVLTF. The CDR3 coding sequence is TGTGCCAGCAGCTCCGAAGGGTCTGGGGCCAACGTCCTGACTTTC.

This clone came up a few times. The chain recombines TRBV4-3 with TRBJ1-2; D is ambiguous. Germline assignment: CDR1 LGHNA and CDR2 YSLEER. V lost 0 bases and J lost 4, with 9 bases in between. The CDR3 consists of 14 residues. In DNA, the CDR3 is TGCGCCAGCAGCCAAGACATTTACGGCTATGGCTACACCTTC. The encoded protein is CASSQDIYGYGYTF.

This clone turned up a few times. The rearrangement links TRBV4-3 to TRBJ1-1, with D hard to call. The CDR3 consists of 13 residues. CDR1 is LGHNA, CDR2 YSLEER, per germline. V was cut by 1 base and J by 8 bases, with 11 bases left in between. CDR3 sequence (DNA): TGCGCCAGCAGCCAAGGGGAACAGATGGAAGCTTTCTTT. Amino acids: CASSQGEQMEAFF.

This chain joins TRBV6-5 and TRBJ2-5, with TRBD2 identical over 10 bases. Germline V gene data show CDR1 as MNHEY and CDR2 as SVGAGI. With 10 bases clipped from V and 0 bases from J, the junction kept 5 bases outside the gene matches. The CDR3 has 14 residues. The CDR3 DNA follows: TGTGCCACCCTGAGCGGGAGGGACCAAGAGACCCAGTACTTC. This codes for CATLSGRDQETQYF.

The table lists this clone with a few counts. Other DNA sequences in this specimen translate into the identical CDR3. The rearrangement links TRBV7-2 to TRBJ2-3; tentatively, D is TRBD2 (6 bases). This CDR3 spans 14 amino acids. Trimming took 1 base from V and 4 from J, leaving 9 bases between them. Germline loops: CDR1 SGHTA, CDR2 FQGNSA. CDR3 sequence: CASSLGGGADTQYF. The DNA for the CDR3 is TGTGCCAGCAGCTTAGGAGGAGGGGCAGATACGCAGTATTTT. Complete variable domain (other parts from reference TRBV7-2 and TRBJ2-3): GAGVSQSPSNKVTEKGKDVELRCDPISGHTALYWYRQSLGQGLEFLIYFQGNSAPDKSGLPSDRFSAERTGGSVSTLTIQRTQQEDSAVYLCASSLGGGADTQYFGPGTRLTVL.

This clone was detected only a few times. The J gene is TRBJ1-1, the V gene TRBV7-3; D is perhaps TRBD1 (5 bases). Between the trimmed V and J ends, which lost 2 bases and 4 bases, there was a span of 11 bases. Germline loops: CDR1 SGHTA, CDR2 FQGTGA. The CDR3 length is 14 residues. DNA of the CDR3: TGTGCCAGCAGCTTAGGGGCCGGGAGCACTGAAGCTTTCTTT. Its protein product is CASSLGAGSTEAFF. Full variable domain (missing parts from reference TRBV7-3 and TRBJ1-1): GAGVSQTPSNKVTEKGKYVELRCDPISGHTALYWYRQSLGQGPEFLIYFQGTGAADDSGLPNDRFFAVRPEGSVSTLKIQRTERGDSAVYLCASSLGAGSTEAFFGQGTRLTVV.

This clone was detected only a few times. The rearrangement links TRBV2 to TRBJ2-5; D possibly uses TRBD1 or TRBD2 (5 bases each). CDR3 length: 13 residues. The germline V gene has CDR1 SNHLY and CDR2 FYNNEI. V lost 4 bases and J lost 4, with 10 bases in between. The CDR3 region is CASSGEGRETQYF. The CDR3 DNA reads as TGTGCCAGCAGTGGCGAGGGACGAGAGACCCAGTACTTC. The full variable domain, its missing parts supplied by reference TRBV2 and TRBJ2-5, is EPEVTQTPSHQVTQMGQEVILRCVPISNHLYFYWYRQILGQKVEFLVSFYNNEISEKSEIFDDQFSVERPDGSNFTLKIRSTKLEDSAMYFCASSGEGRETQYFGPGTRLLVL.

A word on this clone: Other DNA sequences from this sample encode an identical CDR3 as well. The chain combines TRBV7-2 with TRBJ1-2; no reliable D call. The CDR3 loop spans 12 amino acids. Per germline, CDR1 SGHTA and CDR2 FQGNSA. The V and J ends lost 1 base and 4 bases respectively, with 4 bases between them. The CDR3 region has the DNA TGTGCCAGCAGCTTAGTCTCCTATGGCTACACCTTC. Its translation is CASSLVSYGYTF.

This chain uses TRBV18 with TRBJ2-1; D gene uncertain. The germline V and J ends were trimmed by 2 bases and 3 bases, with 11 bases remaining between them. The CDR3 is 15 residues long. Per germline, CDR1 KGHSH and CDR2 LQKENI. The CDR3 loop reads CASSPVDLRYNEQFF. CDR3 sequence (DNA): TGTGCCAGCTCACCAGTTGATTTACGCTACAATGAGCAGTTCTTC.

The chain couples TRBV9 to TRBJ1-4; D gene ambiguous. Looked up from germline, CDR1 is SGDLS and CDR2 is YYNGEE. The V gene lost 1 base and the J gene lost 5 bases, with 6 bases spanning the gap. This CDR3 is 13 amino acids long. The CDR3 reads CASSVSANEKLFF. The CDR3 region has the DNA TGTGCCAGCAGCGTATCGGCCAATGAAAAACTGTTTTTT.

This clone was recorded a few times. This chain uses TRBV7-2 with TRBJ2-5, with 9 bases matching TRBD2. V shed 0 bases, J shed 3 bases, and the junction held 5 bases outside the gene matches. The germline V gene has CDR1 SGHTA and CDR2 FQGNSA. This CDR3 comprises 16 residues. CDR3 sequence reads: CASSLARSGGKETQYF. The DNA of the CDR3 is TGTGCCAGCAGCTTAGCGAGAAGCGGGGGGAAAGAGACCCAGTACTTC. The full variable domain, completed using reference TRBV7-2 and TRBJ2-5, is GAGVSQSPSNKVTEKGKDVELRCDPISGHTALYWYRQSLGQGLEFLIYFQGNSAPDKSGLPSDRFSAERTGGSVSTLTIQRTQQEDSAVYLCASSLARSGGKETQYFGPGTRLLVL.

The chain combines TRBV5-4 with TRBJ1-2; possibly TRBD1 for D (5 bases). CDR3 length: 15 residues. Per germline, CDR1 SGHNT and CDR2 YYREEE (reference sequence). V lost 4 bases and J 2 bases, leaving 15 bases between the germline ends. The CDR3 spells CASSPMGQLNYGYTF. CDR3 nucleotides: TGTGCCAGCAGCCCCATGGGGCAGTTGAACTATGGCTACACCTTC.

The CDR3 DNA is TGTGCCAGCAGTGGTCCAGGGAATTATGGCTACACCTTC. It yields the protein CASSGPGNYGYTF. This chain connects TRBV2 to TRBJ1-2; the D gene is possibly TRBD1 (5 bases). The CDR3 spans 13 residues. V lost 4 bases to trimming and J lost 5 bases, with 11 bases between them. Germline lookup yields CDR1 SNHLY and CDR2 FYNNEI.

The rearrangement uses TRBV7-6 and TRBJ2-3, with TRBD1 identical over 7 bases. Unmatched junction bases numbered 14, after V lost 5 bases and J lost 0 bases. The CDR3 length is 18 residues. Germline CDR1 is SGHVS and CDR2 is FNYEAQ. CDR3 nucleotides: TGTGCCAGCAGCAGGGTGGTCGGGACAGCAACTAGCACAGATACGCAGTATTTT. It translates to CASSRVVGTATSTDTQYF.

The V gene is TRBV18, the J gene TRBJ2-1, with D possibly TRBD1 on 6 matching bases. The germline V and J ends were trimmed by 2 bases and 4 bases, with 12 bases remaining between them. Germline-derived CDR1 and CDR2 are KGHSH and LQKENI. The CDR3 extends over 15 amino acids. The CDR3 is CASSPRLDSYNEQFF. The CDR3 DNA reads as TGTGCCAGCTCACCAAGGCTGGACAGTTACAATGAGCAGTTCTTC.

The J gene is TRBJ2-1, the V gene TRBV6-6; 10 bases match TRBD2. The CDR3 consists of 13 residues. Trimming removed 6 bases from V and 8 bases from J; junction bases left unmatched: 4. CDR1 is MNHNY and CDR2 is SVGAGI in the germline V gene (reference sequence). In DNA, the CDR3 is TGTGCCAGCAGGCTAGCGGGGGCTTATGAGCAGTTCTTC. This sequence encodes CASRLAGAYEQFF.

The chain combines TRBV29-1 with TRBJ2-3; D gene uncertain. The V end lost 4 bases, the J end lost 2 bases, and 10 bases lay between the germline ends. The CDR3 sequence is 13 residues long. Germline V gene data show CDR1 as SQVTM and CDR2 as ANQGSEA. The CDR3 DNA follows: TGCAGCGTTGTGGGAATGAACACAGATACGCAGTATTTT. Its protein product is CSVVGMNTDTQYF.

This clone was counted between two and nine times. The chain is built from TRBV27 and TRBJ2-5, with TRBD2 matching over 8 bases. The CDR3 spans 14 residues. Germline V CDR1 and CDR2: MNHEY, SMNVEV (reference sequence). J lost 6 bases, V lost 4 bases, and 7 bases had no gene match. Written as DNA, the CDR3 is TGTGCCAGCAGTTCACGGACTAGCCGGCAGACCCAGTACTTC. Encoded protein: CASSSRTSRQTQYF.

Comment on this clone: Other DNA sequences from this sample encode an identical CDR3 as well. This sequence joins TRBV9 and TRBJ2-2, with no clear D. The V gene lost 0 bases and the J gene lost 1 base, with 4 bases spanning the gap. CDR1 SGDLS and CDR2 YYNGEE come from the germline V gene. The CDR3 loop spans 14 amino acids. In DNA form, the CDR3 reads TGTGCCAGCAGCGTAGAACTGAACACCGGGGAGCTGTTTTTT. This codes for CASSVELNTGELFF. Together with reference TRBV9 and TRBJ2-2, the CDR3 gives the full variable domain: DSGVTQTPKHLITATGQRVTLRCSPRSGDLSVYWYQQSLDQGLQFLIQYYNGEERAKGNILERFSAQQFPDLHSELNLSSLELGDSALYFCASSVELNTGELFFGEGSRLTVL.

This clone was seen a few times. Other DNA sequences in the same sample also yield this CDR3. The chain joins TRBV18 to TRBJ2-5; D call uncertain. Germline V gene sequence: CDR1 KGHSH, CDR2 LQKENI. V shed 0 bases and J shed 5 bases, with 7 bases lying between them. This CDR3 is built from 13 residues. The CDR3 sequence is CASSPPVLETQYF. For the CDR3, the DNA is TGTGCCAGCTCACCACCGGTTTTGGAGACCCAGTACTTC.

This clone has more than one count but fewer than ten. V usage is TRBV9 and J usage is TRBJ1-4; D gene ambiguous. V lost 4 bases and J 0 bases, leaving 4 bases between the germline ends. The CDR3 has 13 residues. Germline CDR1 is SGDLS and CDR2 is YYNGEE. The chain's CDR3 is CASSPATNEKLFF. The DNA of the CDR3 is TGTGCCAGCAGCCCTGCAACTAATGAAAAACTGTTTTTT.

This clone was counted only a few times. The chain uses TRBV14 and TRBJ2-1, with D maybe TRBD2 (5 bases). CDR1 and CDR2 from the germline V gene are SGHDN and FVKESK. Trimming removed 1 base at V and 9 bases at J, with 7 bases between. CDR3 length: 12 residues. In DNA form, the CDR3 reads TGTGCCAGCAGCCAAGTACGGGGTGAGCAGTTCTTC. Translating gives CASSQVRGEQFF. Variable domain in full (rest from reference TRBV14 and TRBJ2-1): EAGVTQFPSHSVIEKGQTVTLRCDPISGHDNLYWYRRVMGKEIKFLLHFVKESKQDESGMPNNRFLAERTGGTYSTLKVQPAELEDSGVYFCASSQVRGEQFFGPGTRLTVL.

The chain uses TRBV19 and TRBJ2-1; TRBD1 agrees at 7 bases. There are 14 residues in the CDR3. The germline V gene encodes CDR1 LNHDA and CDR2 SQIVND (reference sequence). The V segment lost 6 bases and the J segment 3 bases; nucleotides outside the gene matches: 5. CDR3 DNA sequence: TGTGCCAGTAGGGACAGGACGGGCTACAATGAGCAGTTCTTC. It specifies CASRDRTGYNEQFF.

J is TRBJ1-2 and V is TRBV29-1, with TRBD1 identical over 8 bases. CDR3 length: 16 amino acids. Trimming cost V 4 bases and J 5 bases; bases outside gene matches: 15. Germline V gives CDR1 SQVTM, CDR2 ANQGSEA. The CDR3 loop is CSVASAGGAFLYGYTF. CDR3 in DNA: TGCAGCGTTGCTTCGGCAGGGGGCGCTTTTTTGTATGGCTACACCTTC.

This clone turned up a few times. The chain recombines TRBV18 with TRBJ2-5, with 9 nucleotides matching TRBD1. Germline V gene data show CDR1 as KGHSH and CDR2 as LQKENI. This CDR3 comprises 15 residues. The V segment lost 3 bases and the J segment 5 bases; nucleotides outside the gene matches: 7. CDR3 in amino acids: CASSPGTGPVETQYF. The CDR3 nucleotides are TGTGCCAGCTCACCCGGGACAGGGCCAGTGGAGACCCAGTACTTC. The complete variable domain, with remaining parts taken from reference TRBV18 and TRBJ2-5, reads NAGVMQNPRHLVRRRGQEARLRCSPMKGHSHVYWYRQLPEEGLKFMVYLQKENIIDESGMPKERFSAEFPKEGPSILRIQQVVRGDSAAYFCASSPGTGPVETQYFGPGTRLLVL.

This clone was seen only a few times. The rearrangement uses TRBV5-1 and TRBJ2-5; D is perhaps TRBD1 (6 bases). Trimming shortened V by 4 bases and J by 1 base, and 11 bases separated the two germline ends. The CDR3 is made up of 14 amino acids. Looked up from germline, CDR1 is SGHRS and CDR2 is YFSETQ. CDR3 DNA: TGCGCCAGCAGCAGGGTGGACAGCCAAGAGACCCAGTACTTC. It specifies CASSRVDSQETQYF.

This clone appeared a few times. The chain recombines TRBV2 with TRBJ2-7; no clear D. V lost 5 bases and J 4 bases, leaving 9 bases between the germline ends. The germline CDR1 and CDR2 sequences are SNHLY and FYNNEI. The CDR3 runs 12 residues. CDR3 nucleotide sequence: TGTGCCAGCAGTCGACTGACTTACGAGCAGTACGTC. This sequence encodes CASSRLTYEQYV.

This rearrangement joins TRBV6-5 to TRBJ1-3; D is perhaps TRBD1 (6 bases). Between the trimmed V and J ends, which lost 4 bases and 1 base, there was a span of 11 bases. Germline V lookup: CDR1 MNHEY, CDR2 SVGAGI. The CDR3 is 15 amino acids. CDR3 sequence (DNA): TGTGCCAGCAGTTCATCACAGGGTTCTGGAAACACCATATATTTT. This translates into CASSSSQGSGNTIYF.

This chain links TRBV4-1 with TRBJ1-2; D possibly corresponds to TRBD1 (5 bases). Germline lookup yields CDR1 MGHRA and CDR2 YSYEKL. Trimming stripped 1 base from V and 1 base from J, with 10 bases between. This CDR3 comprises 15 residues. The CDR3 region has the DNA TGCGCCAGCAGCCAAGCGGGGCGGAGTAACTATGGCTACACCTTC. This translates into CASSQAGRSNYGYTF.